A single sample gave rise to the 28 T cell receptor beta chains below, sequenced in a study of blood T cell repertoires in COVID-19 (TCRdb year 2020). Libraries were built with the immunoSEQ multiplex PCR assay. This immuneACCESS table, as held by TCRdb, lists in-frame sequences with V and J called but not all clones. Of the missing ones, under half trace to an unresolved V gene in checked studies; the others have no known cause. For this sample the table gives 52,000 or so clones, of which roughly 86% were detected only once. About 8.5% of the sample rests with the top ten. Sample: peripheral blood. Receptors were obtained from a man in his 60s with active COVID-19.

The chain recombines TRBV15 with TRBJ1-3; TRBD1 matches at 8 bases. CDR3 length: 17 amino acids. Germline CDR1 LNHNV, CDR2 YYDKDF (reference sequence). V gave up 5 bases and J gave up 0 bases; unmatched junction bases: 9. CDR3 sequence reads: CATSGGQARTSGNTIYF. Here the CDR3 DNA reads TGTGCCACCAGCGGGGGACAGGCCCGAACCTCTGGAAACACCATATATTTT.

The chain has TRBV7-2 and TRBJ2-7, with D possibly matching TRBD2 (5 bases). This CDR3 is 13 amino acids long. Trimming pared 1 base from V and 4 bases from J, leaving 8 bases between. Germline CDR1 is SGHTA and CDR2 is FQGNSA. CDR3 residues: CASSLGSDYEQYF. The CDR3 DNA follows: TGTGCCAGCAGCTTAGGTAGCGATTACGAGCAGTACTTC.

Written as DNA, the CDR3 is TGTGCCATCAGTGAACCGACTAGCGGGAGTCTTAATGAGCAGTTCTTC. It codes for CAISEPTSGSLNEQFF. The chain has TRBV10-3 and TRBJ2-1; 12 positions match TRBD2. The CDR3 covers 16 residues. CDR1 ENHRY and CDR2 SYGVKD come from the germline V gene. Unmatched junction bases numbered 7, after V lost 3 bases and J lost 7 bases.

The chain is built from TRBV6-5 and TRBJ2-2; no firm D call. Germline CDR1 is MNHEY and CDR2 is SVGAGI. Trimming pared 1 base from V and 0 bases from J, leaving 3 bases between. The CDR3 sequence is 14 residues long. The CDR3 DNA follows: TGTGCCAGCAGTTACTACACGAACACCGGGGAGCTGTTTTTT. It codes for CASSYYTNTGELFF.

The chain recombines TRBV7-3 with TRBJ2-1; 9 nucleotides agree with TRBD1. V was clipped by 6 bases and J by 9 bases; unmatched bases: 6. This CDR3 is 13 amino acids long. Germline V gene data show CDR1 as SGHTA and CDR2 as FQGTGA. CDR3 sequence (DNA): TGTGCCAGCAGGAGGGACAGGGAGGGTGAGCAGTTCTTC. It translates to CASRRDREGEQFF.

This chain connects TRBV19 to TRBJ1-2, with 7 positions matching TRBD1. The CDR3 consists of 16 residues. Per the germline V gene, CDR1 is LNHDA and CDR2 is SQIVND (reference sequence). With 1 base clipped from V and 3 bases from J, the junction kept 8 bases outside the gene matches. DNA of the CDR3: TGTGCCAGTAGTATAGGGGGCGAGGGGGCGTACTATGGCTACACCTTC. Translation gives CASSIGGEGAYYGYTF. The full variable domain, in which reference TRBV19 and TRBJ1-2 provide the parts outside the CDR3, is DGGITQSPKYLFRKEGQNVTLSCEQNLNHDAMYWYRQDPGQGLRLIYYSQIVNDFQKGDIAEGYSVSREKKESFPLTVTSAQKNPTAFYLCASSIGGEGAYYGYTFGSGTRLTVV.

The chain has TRBV3-1 (or the pseudogene TRBV3-2) and TRBJ2-1; 10 bases agree with TRBD2. Trimming removed 2 bases from V and 8 bases from J; junction bases left unmatched: 3. CDR1 is LGHDT and CDR2 is YNNKEL in the germline V gene (reference sequence). CDR3 length equals 14 residues. This CDR3 reads CASSQLAGVYEQFF. CDR3 coding DNA: TGTGCCAGCAGCCAACTAGCGGGAGTTTATGAGCAGTTCTTC.

V is TRBV11-2 and J is TRBJ2-3; the match to TRBD2 covers 10 bases. Germline V gives CDR1 SGHAT, CDR2 FQNNGV. The CDR3 contains 16 residues. With 1 base clipped from V and 5 bases from J, the junction kept 6 bases outside the gene matches. In DNA, the CDR3 is TGTGCCAGCAGCTTAGGTCTAGCGGGAGACGGAGATACGCAGTATTTT. Protein product: CASSLGLAGDGDTQYF.

The chain carries TRBV19 and TRBJ2-1, with D possibly TRBD2 on 7 matching bases. CDR1 is LNHDA, CDR2 SQIVND, per germline (reference sequence). The CDR3 loop spans 13 amino acids. Trimming removed 3 bases from V and 6 bases from J, with 9 bases in between. The CDR3 sequence is CASSMGGANEQFF. Written as DNA, the CDR3 is TGTGCCAGTAGTATGGGGGGGGCCAATGAGCAGTTCTTC.

The J gene is TRBJ1-3, the V gene TRBV5-1; no definite D call. V was clipped by 4 bases and J by 0 bases, with 14 bases between them. In germline, CDR1 is SGHRS, CDR2 YFSETQ. This CDR3 has 16 residues. For the CDR3, the DNA is TGCGCCAGCAGCCCCGGAGGGCAGAGCTCTGGAAACACCATATATTTT. It yields the protein CASSPGGQSSGNTIYF.

The chain joins TRBV4-1 to TRBJ1-4; no clear D gene. The CDR3 covers 14 residues. Germline CDR1 MGHRA, CDR2 YSYEKL. The germline V and J ends were trimmed by 3 bases and 7 bases, with 12 bases remaining between them. The CDR3 loop reads CASSQTGAGEKLFF. In nucleotides, the CDR3 is TGCGCCAGCAGCCAGACGGGCGCGGGTGAAAAACTGTTTTTT.

The chain carries TRBV28 and TRBJ2-2, with 9 bases lining up with TRBD1. CDR3 size: 15 residues. CDR1 and CDR2 (germline): MDHEN, SYDVKM. V was pared by 6 bases and J by 4 bases, with 6 bases of the junction left unmatched. CDR3 sequence: CASSPGTGSTGELFF. As DNA, the CDR3 is TGTGCCAGCAGCCCTGGGACAGGGAGCACCGGGGAGCTGTTTTTT.

This clone came up once. The rearrangement links TRBV6-2 or TRBV6-3 to TRBJ2-5; 16 nucleotides match TRBD2. The end of the DNA fits TRBJ2-7 better, so the J call may be wrong. Germline V gene data show CDR1 as MNHEY and CDR2 as SVGEGT. There are 17 residues in the CDR3. The CDR3 here is CASSGGLAGGPSYEQYF. CDR3 bases: TGTGCCAGCAGTGGGGGACTAGCGGGAGGGCCTTCCTACGAGCAGTACTTC.

The rearrangement uses TRBV24-1 and TRBJ2-3, with 7 nucleotides matching TRBD2. The CDR3 runs to 15 residues. Germline V gene data show CDR1 as KGHDR and CDR2 as SFDVKD. Trimming took 1 base from V and 5 from J; bases not matched to a gene: 5. CDR3 coding DNA: TGTGCCACCAGTGATTTTGGGGCGGGAGAAGATACGCAGTATTTT. It is translated as CATSDFGAGEDTQYF.

V usage is TRBV3-1 (or the pseudogene TRBV3-2) and J usage is TRBJ2-7; possible D gene TRBD1, 6 bases. CDR3 length equals 16 residues. The V and J ends lost 5 bases and 5 bases respectively, with 22 bases between them. Germline V gene sequence: CDR1 LGHDT, CDR2 YNNKEL (reference sequence). CDR3 DNA: TGTGCCAGCAGCGTTCGATTCCAGGGGTTCGCGGACGAGCAGTACTTC. This sequence encodes CASSVRFQGFADEQYF.

The rearrangement uses TRBV5-1 and TRBJ2-3; tentatively, D is TRBD1 (6 bases). The CDR3 length is 17 residues. The germline V and J ends were trimmed by 1 base and 0 bases, with 15 bases remaining between them. From germline, CDR1 is SGHRS and CDR2 YFSETQ. The CDR3 loop is CASSLRVGAPSTDTQYF. The CDR3 nucleotides are TGCGCCAGCAGCTTGAGGGTGGGGGCCCCTAGCACAGATACGCAGTATTTT.

This clone was counted a few times. The chain is built from TRBV9 and TRBJ2-3; 13 nucleotides align to TRBD2. Germline V gives CDR1 SGDLS, CDR2 YYNGEE. With 3 bases clipped from V and 1 base from J, the junction kept 2 bases outside the gene matches. The CDR3 has 16 residues. DNA of the CDR3: TGTGCCAGCAGCGCCGGACTAGCGGGAGGCACAGATACGCAGTATTTT. Residues: CASSAGLAGGTDTQYF.

The chain uses TRBV19 and TRBJ1-4, with 7 bases matching TRBD1. The germline gives CDR1 LNHDA, CDR2 SQIVND (reference sequence). With 3 bases clipped from V and 3 bases from J, the junction kept 10 bases outside the gene matches. CDR3 length: 17 amino acids. Here the CDR3 reads CASSINRQGGANEKLFF. In DNA form, the CDR3 reads TGTGCCAGTAGTATTAATAGACAGGGTGGGGCTAATGAAAAACTGTTTTTT.

The genes are TRBV2 and TRBJ1-5, with a possible D match to TRBD1 (5 bases). Germline-derived CDR1 and CDR2 are SNHLY and FYNNEI. CDR3 size: 16 residues. Trimming pared 2 bases from V and 0 bases from J, leaving 11 bases between. The CDR3 DNA reads TGTGCCAGCAGTGAATGGGGCAGAACTAGCAATCAGCCCCAGCATTTT. Its protein is CASSEWGRTSNQPQHF.

The chain carries TRBV28 and TRBJ2-5; a possible D gene is TRBD2 (6 bases). The CDR3 has 16 amino acids. Trimming took 2 bases from V and 5 from J, leaving 18 bases between them. Germline V CDR1 and CDR2: MDHEN, SYDVKM. This CDR3 is CASSLIVEGVKETQYF. CDR3 DNA sequence: TGTGCCAGCAGTTTAATAGTGGAGGGAGTGAAGGAGACCCAGTACTTC.

This sequence joins TRBV30 and TRBJ1-1, with unresolved D. The CDR3 spans 12 residues. V lost 6 bases and J lost 1, with 9 bases in between. The germline gives CDR1 GTSNPN, CDR2 SVGIG (reference sequence). Here the CDR3 reads CACKSWNTEAFF. The CDR3 DNA reads TGTGCCTGTAAGAGCTGGAACACTGAAGCTTTCTTT.

The rearrangement uses TRBV6-1 and TRBJ2-4; D remains unclear. Germline CDR1 is MNHNS and CDR2 is SASEGT. The V end lost 3 bases, the J end lost 9 bases, and 12 bases lay between the germline ends. The CDR3 consists of 13 residues. Written as DNA, the CDR3 is TGTGCCAGCAGTGATGGGCAACTGGGCATTCAGTACTTC. Its translation: CASSDGQLGIQYF.

This chain joins TRBV19 and TRBJ2-1; 8 bases are a match to TRBD2. Germline V gene sequence: CDR1 LNHDA, CDR2 SQIVND (reference sequence). The CDR3 sequence is 16 residues long. After removal of 5 bases from V and 2 bases from J, the junction contained 8 bases not matched to a gene. The CDR3 is CASSLGQAGAYNEQFF. The DNA of the CDR3 is TGTGCCAGTAGTCTTGGCCAAGCGGGAGCCTACAATGAGCAGTTCTTC.

The chain uses TRBV9 and TRBJ2-3, with 11 bases fitting TRBD2. The junction had 4 bases not matched to a gene; V was cut back by 4 bases and J by 3 bases. CDR3 length: 15 residues. CDR1 is SGDLS and CDR2 is YYNGEE in the germline V gene. CDR3 nucleotides: TGTGCCAGCAGCCCCGGGACTAGCGGAACAGATACGCAGTATTTT. As protein: CASSPGTSGTDTQYF.

This clone was detected a few times. The gene calls are TRBV2 and TRBJ1-5, with TRBD1 as a possible D gene (6 bases). The CDR3 sequence is 14 residues long. The V gene's germline CDR1 is SNHLY and CDR2 FYNNEI. With 6 bases removed from V and 2 bases from J, the gap between germline ends came to 11 bases. CDR3 sequence reads: CASSGQFGNQPQHF. The CDR3 coding sequence is TGTGCCAGCAGCGGACAGTTTGGCAATCAGCCCCAGCATTTT.

V usage is TRBV25-1 and J usage is TRBJ2-3, with 9 bases lining up with TRBD2. The CDR3 is 14 amino acids. The J segment lost 0 bases and the V segment lost 10 bases, leaving 5 bases of the junction unmatched. Per the germline V gene, CDR1 is MGHDK and CDR2 is SYGVNS. In DNA form, the CDR3 reads TGTGCCACAGACGGACTAGCGAGCACAGATACGCAGTATTTT. Amino acids: CATDGLASTDTQYF.

V gene TRBV5-1 combines with J gene TRBJ1-1; possibly TRBD1 for D (5 bases). CDR1 and CDR2 from the germline V gene are SGHRS and YFSETQ. V was shortened by 4 bases and J by 2 bases, with 15 bases between the two germline ends. The CDR3 sequence is 15 residues long. CDR3 protein: CASSARQRVNTEAFF. In DNA form, the CDR3 reads TGCGCCAGCAGCGCCCGACAGAGAGTAAACACTGAAGCTTTCTTT.

The V and J genes are TRBV9 and TRBJ1-5, with D tentatively TRBD1 (6 bases). The CDR3 extends over 14 amino acids. V was cut by 4 bases and J by 3 bases, with 11 bases left in between. Germline V gene sequence: CDR1 SGDLS, CDR2 YYNGEE. CDR3 DNA: TGTGCCAGCAGCCCCACAGGGAACAATCAGCCCCAGCATTTT. It is translated as CASSPTGNNQPQHF.